The next 30 T cell receptor beta chains were all read from a single sample in a study of T cells in Graves' hyperthyroidism and ophthalmopathy (dated by TCRdb to the late 2010s). The method behind the library was multiplex PCR. Sequencing took place on an Illumina HiSeq 2000. The TCR beta CDR3 regions were amplified from the RNA transcripts. The TCR CDR3 was subjected to a first round of RT-PCR using the HTBI primer set and the Qiagen OneStep RT-PCR kit. The public reads were reprocessed in TCRdb via fastp at Q25 and MiXCR, keeping in-frame beta chains. One record per CDR3 amino acid sequence lists the most common genes and DNA. This sample has about 710,000 distinct CDR3 sequences in its table, and over 15% of those were observed once. Jointly, the top ten make up around 8% of the sample. Material for sequencing was blood. All receptors come from a man younger than 35 with Graves' hyperthyroidism.

This clonotype was picked up many times. This sequence joins TRBV3-1 and TRBJ1-5; 7 positions match TRBD1. Losses at the gene ends were 4 bases for V and 3 bases for J; bases not matched to a gene: 3. Germline V gives CDR1 LGHDT, CDR2 YNNKEL (reference sequence). The CDR3 loop spans 14 amino acids. The CDR3 spells CASSPTGDNQPQHF. CDR3 sequence (DNA): TGTGCCAGCAGCCCCACAGGGGACAATCAGCCCCAGCATTTT.

At least ten counts were recorded for this clonotype. The chain carries TRBV30 and TRBJ2-5; 8 bases are a match to TRBD2. V lost 2 bases and J lost 5; bases outside the gene matches: 4. This CDR3 is built from 13 residues. In germline, CDR1 is GTSNPN, CDR2 SVGIG (reference sequence). CDR3 loop: CAWSRAGVETQYF. The DNA of the CDR3 is TGTGCCTGGAGTAGAGCGGGAGTGGAGACCCAGTACTTC. Using reference TRBV30 and TRBJ2-5 for the parts outside the CDR3, the full variable domain is SQTIHQWPATLVQPVGSPLSLECTVEGTSNPNLYWYRQAAGRGLQLLFYSVGIGQISSEVPQNLSASRPQDRQFILSSKKLLLSDSGFYLCAWSRAGVETQYFGPGTRLLVL.

This clonotype showed up just once. The V and J genes are TRBV28 and TRBJ2-7; the match to TRBD1 covers 9 bases. The CDR3 length is 16 residues. Germline-derived CDR1 and CDR2 are MDHEN and SYDVKM. V trimming: 5 bases; J trimming: 2 bases; junction bases outside the gene matches: 10. The CDR3 here is CASSPAGTGFTYEQYF. DNA for the CDR3: TGTGCCAGCAGTCCCGCCGGGACAGGGTTCACCTACGAGCAGTACTTC.

This clonotype was seen a handful of times. Written as DNA, the CDR3 is TGTGCCAGCACCCTGTCAGGGGAGGCAGATACGCAGTATTTT. Translating gives CASTLSGEADTQYF. The rearrangement uses TRBV13 and TRBJ2-3; D assignment may be TRBD1 or TRBD2 (6 bases each). CDR1 is PRHDT, CDR2 FYEKMQ, per germline (reference sequence). The V end was cut by 7 bases, the J end by 4 bases, with 15 bases between. The CDR3 extends over 14 amino acids.

This chain links TRBV12-3 or TRBV12-4 with TRBJ1-2; tentative D call: TRBD1 (5 bases). The germline V and J ends were trimmed by 0 bases and 4 bases, with 12 bases remaining between them. The CDR3 totals 15 residues. Written as DNA, the CDR3 is TGTGCCAGCAGTTTAGCGCTCGGGGGGGGCTATGGCTACACCTTC. Protein: CASSLALGGGYGYTF.

This clonotype was counted a few times. This sequence joins TRBV6-2 or TRBV6-3 and TRBJ1-2; D unresolved. The germline V gene encodes CDR1 MNHEY and CDR2 SVGEGT. This CDR3 is built from 15 residues. V was pared by 2 bases and J by 2 bases, with 12 bases between. DNA of the CDR3: TGTGCCAGCAGTTACGCGTCCCGGTCGAACTATGGCTACACCTTC. This gives the protein CASSYASRSNYGYTF.

This clonotype has just a few counts. The chain combines TRBV7-8 with TRBJ2-4; 13 bases map to TRBD2. CDR1 is SGHVS and CDR2 is FQNEAQ in the germline V gene. The V and J ends lost 5 bases and 6 bases, in that order; junction bases with no gene match: 7. The CDR3 runs to 16 residues. This chain's CDR3 is CASSQLAGGGLNIQYF. The CDR3 coding sequence is TGTGCCAGCAGCCAACTAGCGGGAGGGGGGTTAAACATTCAGTACTTC. Full variable domain (remainder filled in from reference TRBV7-8 and TRBJ2-4): GAGVSQSPRYKVAKRGQDVALRCDPISGHVSLFWYQQALGQGPEFLTYFQNEAQLDKSGLPSDRFFAERPEGSVSTLKIQRTQQEDSAVYLCASSQLAGGGLNIQYFGAGTRLSVL.

This chain connects TRBV7-9 to TRBJ2-3; D gene ambiguous. The V and J ends lost 6 bases and 2 bases respectively, with 9 bases between them. The CDR3 runs to 13 residues. Germline CDR1 and CDR2: SEHNR and FQNEAQ (reference sequence). The chain's CDR3 is CASSYRHTDTQYF. In DNA, the CDR3 is TGTGCCAGCAGTTATAGACACACAGATACGCAGTATTTT.

In its sample, this clonotype was seen once. The chain couples TRBV7-3 to TRBJ2-2; D perhaps matches TRBD2 (6 bases). With 4 bases removed from V and 0 bases from J, the gap between germline ends came to 12 bases. Germline CDR1 and CDR2: SGHTA and FQGTGA. The CDR3 totals 16 residues. In DNA, the CDR3 is TGTGCCAGCAGCTACCAGCGGGCAGCGAACACCGGGGAGCTGTTTTTT. This codes for CASSYQRAANTGELFF.

This clonotype was seen more than once but under ten times. The rearrangement joins TRBV7-8 to TRBJ1-4; D is ambiguous. Germline CDR1 SGHVS, CDR2 FQNEAQ. Trimming removed 1 base at V and 0 bases at J, with 12 bases between. This CDR3 comprises 17 residues. The CDR3 region is CASSLGARHATNEKLFF. For the CDR3, the DNA is TGTGCCAGCAGCTTAGGTGCCAGACATGCAACTAATGAAAAACTGTTTTTT.

There are many counts of this clonotype. The chain is built from TRBV11-3 and TRBJ2-5, with no clear D. Trimming took 4 bases from V and 1 from J, leaving 13 bases between them. Germline V gene lookup returns CDR1 SGHNT and CDR2 YENEEA. The CDR3 consists of 15 residues. CDR3 nucleotides: TGTGCCAGCAGCTCTCCGGGTTTTCTCCAAGAGACCCAGTACTTC. This encodes CASSSPGFLQETQYF.

This clonotype was counted only a few times. This chain joins TRBV9 and TRBJ2-2; TRBD2 matches 8 bases. Germline loops: CDR1 SGDLS, CDR2 YYNGEE. The CDR3 is made up of 17 amino acids. V gave up 4 bases and J gave up 1 base; unmatched junction bases: 9. CDR3 nucleotide sequence: TGTGCCAGCAGCTTCCGAAGGAGCGGGGGGAACACCGGGGAGCTGTTTTTT. The encoded protein is CASSFRRSGGNTGELFF.

This clonotype was seen ten or more times. The chain joins TRBV3-1 to TRBJ2-7, with a possible D match to TRBD1 (6 bases). CDR1 LGHDT and CDR2 YNNKEL come from the germline V gene (reference sequence). The CDR3 has 13 residues. V was shortened by 1 base and J by 6 bases, with 10 bases between the two germline ends. The CDR3: CASSQVTGSEQYF. As DNA, the CDR3 is TGTGCCAGCAGCCAAGTGACAGGTTCCGAGCAGTACTTC.

The chain combines TRBV29-1 with TRBJ2-7; possibly TRBD1 for D (5 bases). Trimming cost V 5 bases and J 3 bases, with 14 bases left between them. The CDR3 consists of 13 residues. Germline CDR1 is SQVTM and CDR2 is ANQGSEA. This chain's CDR3 is CSVSTGSSYEQYF. The CDR3 DNA reads as TGCAGCGTTAGCACAGGCTCCAGCTACGAGCAGTACTTC.

This clonotype was counted many times. The gene calls are TRBV27 and TRBJ2-7; 9 bases map to TRBD1. Trimming took 1 base from V and 1 from J; bases not matched to a gene: 8. The V gene's germline CDR1 is MNHEY and CDR2 SMNVEV (reference sequence). The length of the CDR3 is 17 residues. The CDR3 nucleotides read TGTGCCAGCAGTTTATACCATCCCGGGACAGGGTCCTACGAGCAGTACTTC. This encodes CASSLYHPGTGSYEQYF.

This clonotype was counted ten times or more. The genes are TRBV7-9 and TRBJ1-2, with 7 bases that match TRBD1. V was pared by 7 bases and J by 5 bases, with 10 bases of the junction left unmatched. The CDR3 is made up of 14 amino acids. Germline assignment: CDR1 SEHNR and CDR2 FQNEAQ (reference sequence). As DNA, the CDR3 is TGTGCCAGCACCTTTCCCGGGACAGAGTATGGCTACACCTTC. Amino acids: CASTFPGTEYGYTF.

The gene calls are TRBV19 and TRBJ1-4; the D is unclear. Germline V gene lookup returns CDR1 LNHDA and CDR2 SQIVND (reference sequence). The CDR3 spans 10 residues. Trimming removed 9 bases from V and 3 bases from J, with 2 bases in between. Written as DNA, the CDR3 is TGTGCCAGGGCTAATGAAAAACTGTTTTTT. Translation gives CARANEKLFF.

This clonotype was detected only a few times. V is TRBV20-1 and J is TRBJ2-1; D unclear. V was trimmed by 0 bases and J by 0 bases, leaving 9 bases between them. This CDR3 is 15 amino acids long. Per the germline V gene, CDR1 is DFQATT and CDR2 is SNEGSKA (reference sequence). In nucleotides, the CDR3 is TGCAGTGCTAGAGATCAGCCTAGCTCCTACAATGAGCAGTTCTTC. Amino acids: CSARDQPSSYNEQFF.

The chain employs TRBV30 and TRBJ2-7, with 9 bases fitting TRBD1. V gave up 1 base and J gave up 6 bases; unmatched junction bases: 4. The CDR3 runs to 13 residues. Looked up from germline, CDR1 is GTSNPN and CDR2 is SVGIG (reference sequence). DNA for the CDR3: TGTGCCTGGAGTGCCGGGACAGGGCGCGAGCAGTACTTC. Amino acids: CAWSAGTGREQYF.

This clonotype showed up just a few times. V is TRBV19 and J is TRBJ1-5, with TRBD1 matching over 12 bases. The germline gives CDR1 LNHDA, CDR2 SQIVND (reference sequence). J was trimmed by 5 bases and V by 5 bases; bases with no gene match: 7. The CDR3 sequence is 16 residues long. CDR3 DNA: TGTGCCAGTAGTTCCGGGACAGGGGGCAAGTATCAGCCCCAGCATTTT. Amino acids: CASSSGTGGKYQPQHF. The complete variable domain, with remaining parts taken from reference TRBV19 and TRBJ1-5, reads DGGITQSPKYLFRKEGQNVTLSCEQNLNHDAMYWYRQDPGQGLRLIYYSQIVNDFQKGDIAEGYSVSREKKESFPLTVTSAQKNPTAFYLCASSSGTGGKYQPQHFGDGTRLSIL.

This clonotype was recorded at least ten times. The chain is built from TRBV27 and TRBJ2-3; TRBD2 might be the D (6 bases). Germline loops: CDR1 MNHEY, CDR2 SMNVEV (reference sequence). The ends were cut back, 5 bases at V and 4 bases at J, with 28 bases in the middle. The CDR3 is made up of 19 amino acids. Written as DNA, the CDR3 is TGTGCCAGCAGTGGTGGAGGTCGGGGACTCCGAAGAGGGGCAGATACGCAGTATTTT. Protein sequence: CASSGGGRGLRRGADTQYF.

This clonotype came up a few times. The chain uses TRBV20-1 and TRBJ1-6; weak D call: TRBD1 (5 bases). The germline V gene encodes CDR1 DFQATT and CDR2 SNEGSKA (reference sequence). This CDR3 is 13 amino acids long. Trimming cost V 4 bases and J 7 bases, with 11 bases left between them. The CDR3 bases are TGCAGTGCTAAGGGGTGGTCGAATTCACCCCTCCACTTT. Protein product: CSAKGWSNSPLHF.

In this sample, this clonotype turned up a few times. The chain links TRBV15 to TRBJ1-1; 9 bases agree with TRBD1. The J segment lost 2 bases and the V segment lost 10 bases, leaving 5 bases of the junction unmatched. CDR3 size: 13 residues. Germline V gene lookup returns CDR1 LNHNV and CDR2 YYDKDF (reference sequence). CDR3 nucleotide sequence: TGTGCCATTACACAGGGGGCAAACACTGAAGCTTTCTTT. Its translation is CAITQGANTEAFF.

This clonotype was counted at least ten times. The chain is built from TRBV20-1 and TRBJ2-7; TRBD1 is a possible D gene (6 bases). The V gene's germline CDR1 is DFQATT and CDR2 SNEGSKA (reference sequence). The CDR3 runs to 12 residues. Trimming removed 5 bases from V and 3 bases from J, with 11 bases in between. The CDR3 bases are TGCAGTGCTCGGGACATATACTACGAGCAGTACTTC. It encodes CSARDIYYEQYF.

This clonotype has more than one count but fewer than ten. The chain carries TRBV30 and TRBJ2-1; possibly TRBD1 for D (6 bases). V lost 1 base and J lost 2, with 15 bases in between. The CDR3 loop spans 16 amino acids. Germline CDR1 is GTSNPN and CDR2 is SVGIG (reference sequence). The CDR3 sequence is CAWSALQTGPYNEQFF. In nucleotides, the CDR3 is TGTGCCTGGAGTGCCCTCCAGACAGGCCCCTACAATGAGCAGTTCTTC. Using reference TRBV30 and TRBJ2-1 for the parts outside the CDR3, the full variable domain is SQTIHQWPATLVQPVGSPLSLECTVEGTSNPNLYWYRQAAGRGLQLLFYSVGIGQISSEVPQNLSASRPQDRQFILSSKKLLLSDSGFYLCAWSALQTGPYNEQFFGPGTRLTVL.

This clonotype was recorded many times. The V and J genes are TRBV20-1 and TRBJ1-2; 8 bases line up with TRBD1. The CDR3 spans 13 residues. Germline V lookup: CDR1 DFQATT, CDR2 SNEGSKA (reference sequence). The J segment lost 8 bases and the V segment lost 4 bases, leaving 9 bases of the junction unmatched. In DNA form, the CDR3 reads TGCAGTGCTACCGTTACGACAGGGGCCGGCTACACCTTC. This gives the protein CSATVTTGAGYTF.

The gene calls are TRBV7-8 and TRBJ2-7, with a possible D match to TRBD2 (7 bases). The CDR3 has 15 amino acids. Germline loops: CDR1 SGHVS, CDR2 FQNEAQ. Trimming removed 2 bases from V and 5 bases from J, with 16 bases in between. The CDR3 DNA sequence: TGTGCCAGCAGCTTAATGGGGGGGGCGGGGAACGAGCAGTACTTC. This translates into CASSLMGGAGNEQYF.

This clonotype turned up a few times. The rearrangement links TRBV7-9 to TRBJ2-1; the match to TRBD2 covers 9 bases. The CDR3 covers 14 residues. With V trimmed by 1 base and J by 9 bases, 4 bases remained unmatched. Germline CDR1 is SEHNR and CDR2 is FQNEAQ (reference sequence). The CDR3 reads CASSLEGLASEQFF. The CDR3, as DNA: TGTGCCAGCAGCTTAGAGGGACTAGCCAGTGAGCAGTTCTTC.

This clonotype was seen many times. The V gene is TRBV7-3, the J gene TRBJ2-3; possibly TRBD1 or TRBD2 for D (5 bases each). The CDR3 has 16 residues. V was clipped by 0 bases and J by 5 bases, with 15 bases between them. From germline, CDR1 is SGHTA and CDR2 FQGTGA. CDR3 region: CASSLTVGPPGDTQYF. CDR3 in DNA: TGTGCCAGCAGCTTAACGGTGGGACCCCCGGGAGATACGCAGTATTTT.

This clonotype came up many times. The genes are TRBV11-2 and TRBJ2-5; TRBD1 is a possible D gene (7 bases). V dropped 3 bases and J dropped 3 bases, with 20 bases sitting between them. The CDR3 totals 17 residues. Germline loops: CDR1 SGHAT, CDR2 FQNNGV. The CDR3 loop is CASSFPRGDRDKETQYF. As DNA, the CDR3 is TGTGCCAGCAGCTTCCCCCGCGGGGACAGAGATAAAGAGACCCAGTACTTC.